The next 8 T cell receptor beta chains were all read from a single sample in a study of regulatory T cells in long-lasting Graves disease (dated by TCRdb to the early 2020s). Libraries were built with multiplex PCR. The instrument was an Illumina HiSeq 4000. CDR3 regions were amplified by Arm-PCR with iRepertoire HTBI primers to construct TCR beta libraries. TCRdb handled the public reads itself, with Q25 trimming in fastp and clone calling in MiXCR, and kept productive beta chains. Rows with one shared CDR3 protein collapse into an entry with the most common genes and DNA. The sample table contains a few hundred thousand distinct CDR3 sequences; only one count was recorded for around 20% of them. Together, the top ten hold approximately 28% of the sample. The time point label of this sample denotes: persistent/refractory GD, antithyroid drugs over 5 years with positive TRAb. For both TCR sequencing and RNA sequencing, RNA was extracted from PBMCs in TRIzol.

The source was peripheral blood mononuclear cells (PBMCs), collected when the disease was refractory, from a patient treated with antithyroid drugs. These receptor sequences come from a female donor with Graves disease.

This rearrangement joins TRBV29-1 to TRBJ2-1; TRBD1 is a possible D gene (5 bases). The CDR3 contains 17 residues. Germline-derived CDR1 and CDR2 are SQVTM and ANQGSEA. V lost 0 bases, J lost 2 bases, and 17 bases lay in between. The chain's CDR3 is CSVEDIRQKGPYNEQFF. The DNA of the CDR3 is TGCAGCGTTGAAGATATAAGACAGAAGGGGCCCTACAATGAGCAGTTCTTC.

This clonotype has more than one count but fewer than ten. V is TRBV5-4 and J is TRBJ2-1, with 8 bases identical to TRBD2. V shed 4 bases and J 3 bases; nucleotides not matched to a gene: 9. There are 16 residues in the CDR3. From germline, CDR1 is SGHNT and CDR2 YYREEE (reference sequence). The CDR3 is CASSRSLADSYNEQFF. In DNA form, the CDR3 reads TGTGCCAGCAGCAGGTCACTAGCGGACAGCTACAATGAGCAGTTCTTC.

V is TRBV20-1 and J is TRBJ2-7, with 11 bases that match TRBD2. Looked up from germline, CDR1 is DFQATT and CDR2 is SNEGSKA (reference sequence). The length of the CDR3 is 15 residues. J gave up 2 bases and V 6 bases, and 9 bases lay outside the gene matches. CDR3 amino acids: CSATGGLAVTYEQYF. The CDR3, as DNA: TGCAGTGCCACTGGGGGACTAGCGGTAACCTACGAGCAGTACTTC.

This clonotype was seen a few times. The chain joins TRBV9 to TRBJ2-6; D may correspond to TRBD1 or TRBD2 (5 bases each). Germline-derived CDR1 and CDR2 are SGDLS and YYNGEE. The V end was cut by 7 bases, the J end by 11 bases, with 16 bases between. This CDR3 is 13 amino acids long. The CDR3 nucleotides read TGTGCCAGCGGTGGGGACGTAGCACACGTCCTGACTTTC. It translates to CASGGDVAHVLTF.

This clonotype has only one observation. The V and J genes are TRBV5-1 and TRBJ2-5; D possibly corresponds to TRBD2 (6 bases). The CDR3 has 14 residues. Germline V gene lookup returns CDR1 SGHRS and CDR2 YFSETQ. Trimming pared 1 base from V and 3 bases from J, leaving 10 bases between. This CDR3 reads CASSLMTGEETQYF. In nucleotides, the CDR3 is TGCGCCAGCAGCTTGATGACGGGAGAAGAGACCCAGTACTTC.

V and J are TRBV6-1 and TRBJ2-5, with D tentatively TRBD1 (6 bases). CDR1 is MNHNS, CDR2 SASEGT, per germline. This CDR3 spans 16 amino acids. The V and J ends lost 5 bases and 5 bases respectively, with 21 bases between them. CDR3 bases: TGTGCCAGCAGTACCCGGACAGTATCTCAGAGGGAGACCCAGTACTTC. Amino acid sequence: CASSTRTVSQRETQYF.

Comments on this clonotype: A read error may explain this, as a much larger clone is one base away. J is TRBJ1-4 and V is TRBV28; TRBD1 matches 8 bases. Germline-derived CDR1 and CDR2 are MDHEN and SYDVKM. The CDR3 sequence is 14 residues long. In nucleotides, the CDR3 is TGTGCCAGCAGGTCCCAGGGGGCAGGGGAAAGACTGTTTTTT. It encodes CASRSQGAGERLFF.

This clonotype was recorded at least ten times. This sequence joins TRBV2 and TRBJ1-4; 7 nucleotides align to TRBD1. Trimming cost V 4 bases and J 6 bases; bases outside gene matches: 11. The CDR3 runs 16 residues. CDR1 and CDR2 (germline): SNHLY, FYNNEI. The CDR3 here is CASSVSKGQSHEKLFF. CDR3 DNA sequence: TGTGCCAGCAGTGTATCTAAGGGACAGTCCCATGAAAAACTGTTTTTT.